The TCR beta chain under discussion was sequenced for a study of graft-versus-host responses after intestinal transplantation (dated by TCRdb to the early 2020s). With respect to the entire study: Recipients received multivisceral, liver-intestinal, or isolated intestinal transplants. Every recipient was given anti-thymocyte globulin induction, followed by approximately 3 years of maintenance tacrolimus and steroids. Graft-versus-host and host-versus-graft alloreactive T cell clones were tracked in the graft, circulation and bone marrow after intestinal transplantation using bulk TCR-beta CDR3 sequencing. To identify alloreactive clones, pre-transplant mixed lymphocyte reaction products were sequenced and compared with unstimulated pre-transplant donor and recipient T cells. A cohort of fewer than 25 intestinal transplant recipients, including one retransplant, was enrolled, and a few patients lacking pretransplant specimens were excluded. A peak of at least 4% donor T cells among recipient peripheral blood mononuclear cells was the definition used for donor T cell macrochimerism. Rather than going through the commercial service, samples from three later patients were sequenced in-house on an Illumina MiSeq and processed with MiXCR. The investigation overall reported the following: In the allografts of patients with donor T cell macrochimerism, GvH to HvG T cell clonal ratios were high. Peak levels of circulating GvH clones were associated with declines in HvG clones early after transplant. The relatively low number and heterogeneity of intestinal transplant patients limited the conclusions. GvH clones were found in recipient bone marrow, and some of the GvH clones appeared earlier in ileal mucosa or blood, which is consistent with an intestinal mucosal origin.

This clone showed up just a few times. Its antigen remains unidentified. No qualities accompany the bases; no much larger clone lies one base away. CDR1 and CDR2 (MGHRA, YSYEKL) derive from the germline V gene. Inclusive of the bounding cysteine and phenylalanine, the CDR3 is 12 residues long. Just CDR3 DNA is preserved here, 36 bases in frame from base 1. V is cut by 0 bases and J by 8 bases, and the space between the germline ends is 5 bases. What this sample's time point label stands for: cells obtained before transplantation from donor or recipient. CD3+CD4+ and CD3+CD8+ populations were FACS-sorted from unstimulated pre-transplant donor and recipient cells taken from spleen or lymph nodes. The library was made by the immunoSEQ multiplex PCR assay. For most patients, genomic DNA was isolated with the Qiagen DNeasy Blood and Tissue Kit and shipped frozen to Adaptive Biotechnologies for TCR sequencing. High-throughput TCR-beta CDR3 sequencing of genomic DNA from most patients was performed by Adaptive Biotechnologies. In the paper's pipeline: Adaptive's ImmunoSEQ software was the source of the TCR sequencing data for about 18 patients, while a few other patients were processed with MiXCR and VDJtools. CD4 versus CD8 sorting errors were corrected by removing sequences found in both subsets at a frequency ratio below 5:1. CDR3 nucleotide sequences shared by donor and recipient were removed because the origin of these sequences could not be assigned. To be classed as alloreactive, a clone needed at least 2-fold expansion over unstimulated cells and a minimum CFSE-low frequency of 0.002% (template counts) or 0.001% (read counts). Clones detected in sequenced pre-transplant spleen, lymph node, or MLR CFSE-low populations of the donor or recipient were defined as mappable. Cumulative frequency of alloreactive clones was calculated as a percentage of all sequences weighted by copy number. This is the immuneACCESS table as TCRdb keeps it, with only in-frame sequences that have V and J called. A part of the clones is gone; compared with another copy, unresolved V genes explain less than half, and the rest is unexplained. D and trimming were read from the DNA, whereas the V and J calls and clone size are those reported in that table. This sample gives 85,000 to 95,000 clones in total; about 93% of them show up just once. The ten largest clones capture about 2% of the sample.

Specimen: unstimulated CD8+ T cells sorted from spleen or lymph node cells, collected before intestinal transplant. The V gene is TRBV4-1 and the J gene is TRBJ1-3; the D gene is not confidently resolved. The source is a human donor who received an intestinal transplant. The nucleotide sequence is TGCGCCAGCAGCCAAGACGGTGACACCATATATTTT. Its protein product is CASSQDGDTIYF.